What follows are 32 T cell receptor beta chains derived from one specimen sequenced in a study of blood T cell repertoires in COVID-19. This table comes from immunoSEQ multiplex PCR, and its TCRdb copy is limited to in-frame clones, with some not included. The table lists fewer than 200,000 clones, more than 70% of them singletons. Sequenced material: PBMCs or T cells enriched from blood (not recorded which). These receptors originate from a woman in her fifties or sixties in a cohort exposed to, infected with or recovered from COVID-19 (not recorded which).

This chain joins TRBV7-9 and TRBJ1-4; TRBD1 is a possible D gene (6 bases). V gave up 3 bases and J gave up 8 bases, with 19 bases separating them. The germline V gene has CDR1 SEHNR and CDR2 FQNEAQ (reference sequence). The CDR3 extends over 16 amino acids. CDR3 DNA sequence: TGTGCCAGCAGCTTGGAGGTCGCAGGGGTTTGGGAAAAACTGTTTTTT. It encodes CASSLEVAGVWEKLFF.

The genes are TRBV7-2 and TRBJ1-6; D gene ambiguous. This CDR3 spans 11 amino acids. Germline V gives CDR1 SGHTA, CDR2 FQGNSA. Trimming stripped 4 bases from V and 14 bases from J, with 9 bases between. This chain's CDR3 is CASSSDRALHF. The CDR3 region has the DNA TGTGCCAGCAGCTCCGATCGGGCCCTCCACTTT.

CDR3 protein: CASSLQGASGNTIYF. CDR3 nucleotides: TGTGCCAGCAGCTTGCAGGGGGCTTCTGGAAACACCATATATTTT. The V and J genes are TRBV7-3 and TRBJ1-3; 8 bases align to TRBD1. Germline values: CDR1 SGHTA, CDR2 FQGTGA. The V and J ends lost 3 bases and 1 base, in that order; junction bases with no gene match: 2. This CDR3 comprises 15 residues.

V is TRBV11-1 and J is TRBJ2-1; TRBD2 agrees at 14 bases. The germline gives CDR1 SGHAT, CDR2 FQDESV (reference sequence). The CDR3 is 16 amino acids. V dropped 4 bases and J dropped 7; count of bases not matched to a gene: 6. The CDR3 reads CASSSRGTSGRNEQFF. The CDR3 DNA sequence: TGTGCCAGCAGCTCACGGGGGACTAGCGGGAGAAATGAGCAGTTCTTC.

The chain couples TRBV6-5 to TRBJ2-1; 7 bases align to TRBD1. The V and J ends lost 10 bases and 6 bases, in that order; junction bases with no gene match: 6. From germline, CDR1 is MNHEY and CDR2 SVGAGI. The length of the CDR3 is 12 residues. The CDR3 loop reads CATTRDSNEQFF. The CDR3 DNA is TGTGCCACCACCCGGGACAGCAATGAGCAGTTCTTC.

The chain links TRBV5-1 to TRBJ2-2, with TRBD2 as a possible D gene (6 bases). Germline CDR1 reads SGHRS; CDR2 reads YFSETQ. Trimming stripped 5 bases from V and 1 base from J, with 12 bases between. The CDR3 totals 15 residues. CDR3 protein: CASRPGTLNTGELFF. The DNA for the CDR3 is TGCGCCAGCAGACCCGGGACTTTGAACACCGGGGAGCTGTTTTTT.

The chain joins TRBV7-6 to TRBJ2-1; TRBD2 agrees at 10 bases. The CDR3 runs to 16 residues. CDR1 and CDR2 from the germline V gene are SGHVS and FNYEAQ. V shed 2 bases and J 9 bases; nucleotides not matched to a gene: 10. As DNA, the CDR3 is TGTGCCAGCAGCTTACAGAGCGGGGGGGGTGGTGGTGAGCAGTTCTTC. Protein: CASSLQSGGGGGEQFF.

In this sample, this clone turned up a few times. This chain uses TRBV11-3 with TRBJ2-2; no definite D call. V lost 4 bases to trimming and J lost 2 bases, with 2 bases between them. Looked up from germline, CDR1 is SGHNT and CDR2 is YENEEA. This CDR3 has 12 amino acids. The CDR3 is CASSSNTGELFF. In nucleotides, the CDR3 is TGTGCCAGCAGCTCAAACACCGGGGAGCTGTTTTTT.

The chain uses TRBV5-6 and TRBJ2-7, with 10 bases that match TRBD2. The CDR3 spans 16 residues. Germline V gives CDR1 SGHDT, CDR2 YYEEEE. Trimming at V came to 4 bases and at J to 4 bases, leaving 11 bases not matched to a gene. The CDR3 DNA reads as TGTGCCAGCAGCCCTGGGGCTAGCGGGAGCCGGTACGAGCAGTACTTC. It is translated as CASSPGASGSRYEQYF.

This rearrangement joins TRBV28 to TRBJ2-3; 14 bases are a match to TRBD2. The V segment lost 4 bases and the J segment 4 bases; nucleotides outside the gene matches: 4. CDR1 is MDHEN, CDR2 SYDVKM, per germline. The CDR3 runs 16 residues. CDR3 residues: CASSSGLAGVSDTQYF. The CDR3 DNA reads as TGTGCCAGCAGTTCGGGACTAGCGGGAGTGTCAGATACGCAGTATTTT.

In its sample, this clone was seen a few times. V usage is TRBV11-1 and J usage is TRBJ1-6; 11 bases match TRBD1. V shed 5 bases and J 7 bases; nucleotides not matched to a gene: 7. Germline values: CDR1 SGHAT, CDR2 FQDESV (reference sequence). The CDR3 extends over 16 amino acids. The CDR3 DNA reads TGTGCCAGCAGCCCTGGACAGGGGGCGCGGAATTCACCCCTCCACTTT. Translation: CASSPGQGARNSPLHF.

The V gene is TRBV21-1, the J gene TRBJ1-3. TRBV21-1 is a pseudogene locus. This CDR3 is 16 amino acids long. CDR3 in amino acids: CASSKEAGLAGNTIYF. CDR3 nucleotide sequence: TGTGCCAGCAGCAAAGAGGCGGGACTTGCTGGAAACACCATATATTTT.

The V call is TRBV4-3, the J call TRBJ2-2, with a weak D call TRBD1 (5 bases). CDR3 length equals 15 residues. V shed 3 bases and J shed 5 bases, with 13 bases lying between them. Germline V lookup: CDR1 LGHNA, CDR2 YSLEER. CDR3 DNA: TGCGCCAGCAGCCATAACTCGGCAGGGACCGGGGAGCTGTTTTTT. Its protein is CASSHNSAGTGELFF.

About this clone: Other DNA variants within this sample encode the same CDR3. CDR3 DNA: TGTGCCAGCAGGACAGGGGGCATGGAGACCCAGTACTTC. Protein sequence: CASRTGGMETQYF. This chain uses TRBV28 with TRBJ2-5; 10 bases match TRBD1. The CDR3 has 13 residues. Looked up from germline, CDR1 is MDHEN and CDR2 is SYDVKM. V shed 6 bases, J shed 5 bases, and the junction held 3 bases outside the gene matches.

This clone was detected only a few times. The genes are TRBV27 and TRBJ2-1; 9 nucleotides agree with TRBD2. The CDR3 is made up of 15 amino acids. V was clipped by 2 bases and J by 7 bases; unmatched bases: 6. The germline V gene encodes CDR1 MNHEY and CDR2 SMNVEV (reference sequence). The CDR3 DNA is TGTGCCAGCAGTTTACTAGCTAGCGGGATTAATGAGCAGTTCTTC. Translated, it gives CASSLLASGINEQFF.

This clone was seen only once. The CDR3 is CASSPGQPPDNEQFF. CDR3 sequence (DNA): TGTGCCAGCTCACCCGGACAGCCCCCCGACAATGAGCAGTTCTTC. This chain uses TRBV18 with TRBJ2-1; perhaps TRBD1 as D (6 bases). V lost 3 bases to trimming and J lost 5 bases, with 14 bases between them. The CDR3 consists of 15 residues. Germline CDR1 is KGHSH and CDR2 is LQKENI.

J is TRBJ1-6 and V is TRBV3-1 (or the pseudogene TRBV3-2), with 8 bases lining up with TRBD1. The CDR3 sequence is 15 residues long. V trimming: 1 base; J trimming: 9 bases; junction bases outside the gene matches: 5. Per germline, CDR1 LGHDT and CDR2 YNNKEL (reference sequence). The chain's CDR3 is CASSQGQGLGSPLHF. Written as DNA, the CDR3 is TGTGCCAGCAGCCAAGGACAGGGGTTGGGTTCACCCCTCCACTTT.

The genes are TRBV9 and TRBJ1-1, with TRBD1 identical over 7 bases. The CDR3 extends over 16 amino acids. Germline trimming cut 0 bases from V and 1 base from J; bases unmatched to any gene: 6. The germline V gene has CDR1 SGDLS and CDR2 YYNGEE. This CDR3 reads CASSVGGGPANTEAFF. As DNA, the CDR3 is TGTGCCAGCAGCGTAGGAGGGGGCCCGGCGAACACTGAAGCTTTCTTT.

This CDR3 reads CASRAGSDNSPLHF. The CDR3 nucleotides read TGTGCCAGCAGAGCAGGGTCGGATAATTCACCCCTCCACTTT. V usage is TRBV28 and J usage is TRBJ1-6; TRBD1 might be the D (5 bases). The CDR3 extends over 14 amino acids. Per germline, CDR1 MDHEN and CDR2 SYDVKM. Between the trimmed V and J ends, which lost 6 bases and 5 bases, there was a span of 11 bases.

The chain carries TRBV28 and TRBJ1-1, with a possible D match to TRBD1 (6 bases). Trimming removed 5 bases from V and 10 bases from J, with 17 bases in between. Germline V gives CDR1 MDHEN, CDR2 SYDVKM. The CDR3 length is 13 residues. In nucleotides, the CDR3 is TGTGCCAGCAGTCCCCCCCTCGGGGGGCCAGCTTTCTTT. It encodes CASSPPLGGPAFF.

V is TRBV6-5 and J is TRBJ1-1; a possible D gene is TRBD1 (5 bases). The CDR3 consists of 15 residues. In germline, CDR1 is MNHEY, CDR2 SVGAGI. V dropped 5 bases and J dropped 6 bases, with 19 bases sitting between them. CDR3 coding DNA: TGTGCCAGCAGTCCCCCCGGGACTCCGAAGGCTGAAGCTTTCTTT. It codes for CASSPPGTPKAEAFF.

The chain uses TRBV19 and TRBJ1-4, with a weak D call TRBD1 (6 bases). The CDR3 covers 16 residues. The germline V gene has CDR1 LNHDA and CDR2 SQIVND (reference sequence). V was shortened by 1 base and J by 6 bases, with 15 bases between the two germline ends. This CDR3 reads CASSIGFRGVHEKLFF. As DNA, the CDR3 is TGTGCCAGTAGTATAGGCTTCAGGGGAGTGCATGAAAAACTGTTTTTT.

This chain uses TRBV6-5 with TRBJ2-5; a weak D match, TRBD2 (6 bases). The CDR3 covers 14 residues. The germline V gene encodes CDR1 MNHEY and CDR2 SVGAGI. V was clipped by 8 bases and J by 5 bases, with 18 bases between them. For the CDR3, the DNA is TGTGCCAGCCGCAGGCTCGGAAGCGGGGAGACCCAGTACTTC. Translated, it gives CASRRLGSGETQYF.

The chain is built from TRBV5-4 and TRBJ2-7; 10 bases line up with TRBD1. Per germline, CDR1 SGHNT and CDR2 YYREEE (reference sequence). V lost 4 bases and J lost 4; bases outside the gene matches: 8. CDR3 length equals 15 residues. This CDR3 reads CASSPDRGIPYEQYF. DNA for the CDR3: TGTGCCAGCAGCCCGGACAGGGGGATACCTTACGAGCAGTACTTC. Together with reference TRBV5-4 and TRBJ2-7, the CDR3 gives the full variable domain: ETGVTQSPTHLIKTRGQQVTLRCSSQSGHNTVSWYQQALGQGPQFIFQYYREEENGRGNFPPRFSGLQFPNYSSELNVNALELDDSALYLCASSPDRGIPYEQYFGPGTRLTVT.

This chain uses TRBV28 with TRBJ2-7, with 7 bases that match TRBD1. Germline-derived CDR1 and CDR2 are MDHEN and SYDVKM. The CDR3 is 16 amino acids. Unmatched junction bases numbered 9, after V lost 4 bases and J lost 0 bases. CDR3 nucleotide sequence: TGTGCCAGCAGTTCTCTCGGACAGGACCTCTCCTACGAGCAGTACTTC. This sequence encodes CASSSLGQDLSYEQYF.

The V gene is TRBV7-8, the J gene TRBJ1-2; possibly TRBD1 for D (5 bases). The germline V gene has CDR1 SGHVS and CDR2 FQNEAQ. The CDR3 is 13 residues long. The germline V and J ends were trimmed by 5 bases and 4 bases, with 11 bases remaining between them. The CDR3 here is CASSQGGVYGYTF. The CDR3 DNA follows: TGTGCCAGCAGCCAGGGAGGAGTCTATGGCTACACCTTC.

The rearrangement joins TRBV28 to TRBJ1-2, with TRBD1 as a possible D gene (5 bases). CDR3 length equals 16 residues. V was shortened by 6 bases and J by 1 base, with 18 bases between the two germline ends. Per the germline V gene, CDR1 is MDHEN and CDR2 is SYDVKM. The CDR3 reads CASRTLGAGDNYGYTF. DNA for the CDR3: TGTGCCAGCAGGACCCTTGGGGCAGGAGATAACTATGGCTACACCTTC.

J is TRBJ1-5 and V is TRBV24-1; tentatively, D is TRBD1 (5 bases). V lost 4 bases to trimming and J lost 4 bases, with 10 bases between them. The CDR3 covers 14 residues. Germline V lookup: CDR1 KGHDR, CDR2 SFDVKD. The CDR3: CATSDADRNQPQHF. The CDR3 DNA sequence: TGTGCCACCAGTGACGCCGACAGAAATCAGCCCCAGCATTTT.

This chain uses TRBV7-2 with TRBJ2-5, with 11 nucleotides matching TRBD1. The ends lost 2 bases at V and 5 bases at J; junction bases unmatched: 4. The CDR3 is 15 amino acids. The germline V gene has CDR1 SGHTA and CDR2 FQGNSA. The CDR3, as DNA: TGTGCCAGCAGCTTAAGGACAGGGGGCATGGAGACCCAGTACTTC. This sequence encodes CASSLRTGGMETQYF.

The chain joins TRBV24-1 to TRBJ2-2; 9 bases match TRBD2. Germline loops: CDR1 KGHDR, CDR2 SFDVKD. The CDR3 is 14 residues long. Germline trimming cut 10 bases from V and 2 bases from J; bases unmatched to any gene: 4. CDR3 region: CATSSGDNTGELFF. CDR3 nucleotides: TGTGCCACTTCTAGCGGGGATAACACCGGGGAGCTGTTTTTT.

The rearrangement links TRBV30 to TRBJ1-2; D is undetermined. Germline V gene data show CDR1 as GTSNPN and CDR2 as SVGIG (reference sequence). Trimming removed 0 bases from V and 7 bases from J, with 6 bases in between. CDR3 size: 11 residues. The CDR3 DNA sequence: TGTGCCTGGAGTGTTGGGCTTGGCTACACCTTC. Translation: CAWSVGLGYTF. The full variable domain, rest sourced from reference TRBV30 and TRBJ1-2, is SQTIHQWPATLVQPVGSPLSLECTVEGTSNPNLYWYRQAAGRGLQLLFYSVGIGQISSEVPQNLSASRPQDRQFILSSKKLLLSDSGFYLCAWSVGLGYTFGSGTRLTVV.

The chain has TRBV7-3 and TRBJ2-1; tentatively, D is TRBD2 (6 bases). Trimming cost V 2 bases and J 8 bases, with 19 bases left between them. This CDR3 has 16 residues. Germline V gene sequence: CDR1 SGHTA, CDR2 FQGTGA. The CDR3 here is CASSLGRDSNFDEQFF. CDR3 DNA sequence: TGTGCCAGCAGCTTAGGGCGGGACTCAAATTTCGATGAGCAGTTCTTC. Based on the CDR3 plus reference TRBV7-3 and TRBJ2-1, the full variable domain is GAGVSQTPSNKVTEKGKYVELRCDPISGHTALYWYRQSLGQGPEFLIYFQGTGAADDSGLPNDRFFAVRPEGSVSTLKIQRTERGDSAVYLCASSLGRDSNFDEQFFGPGTRLTVL.